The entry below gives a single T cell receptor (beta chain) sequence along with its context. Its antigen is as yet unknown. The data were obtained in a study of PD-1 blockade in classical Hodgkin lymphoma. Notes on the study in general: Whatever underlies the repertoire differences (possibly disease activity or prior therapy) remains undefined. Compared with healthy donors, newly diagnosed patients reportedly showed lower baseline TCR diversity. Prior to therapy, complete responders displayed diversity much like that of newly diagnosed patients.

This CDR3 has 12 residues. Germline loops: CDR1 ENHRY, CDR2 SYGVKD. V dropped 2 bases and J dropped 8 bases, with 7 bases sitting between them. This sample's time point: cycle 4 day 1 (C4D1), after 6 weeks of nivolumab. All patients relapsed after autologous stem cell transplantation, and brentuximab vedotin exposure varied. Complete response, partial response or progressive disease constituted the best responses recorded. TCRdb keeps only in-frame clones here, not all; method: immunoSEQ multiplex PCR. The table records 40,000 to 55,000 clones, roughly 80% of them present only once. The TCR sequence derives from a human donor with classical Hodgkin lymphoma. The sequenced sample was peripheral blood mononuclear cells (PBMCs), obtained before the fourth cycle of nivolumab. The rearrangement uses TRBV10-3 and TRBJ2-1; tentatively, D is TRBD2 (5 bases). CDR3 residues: CAISEVDYEQFF. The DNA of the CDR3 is TGTGCCATCAGTGAGGTGGACTATGAGCAGTTCTTC.